The 21 T cell receptor beta chains given below trace back to one sample, sequenced in a study of blood T cell repertoires in COVID-19. The repertoire was sequenced with immunoSEQ multiplex PCR; TCRdb's copy has only in-frame clones and lacks some. Of 200,000 to 300,000 clones in the sample, 70% to 85% are singletons; the top ten hold approximately 9.1%. Sequenced sample: peripheral blood. These receptors came from an elderly man with acute or convalescent COVID-19.

This chain links TRBV24-1 with TRBJ2-5; 10 nucleotides match TRBD2. The CDR3 is 16 residues long. The germline gives CDR1 KGHDR, CDR2 SFDVKD. With V trimmed by 5 bases and J by 5 bases, 10 bases remained unmatched. CDR3 in amino acids: CATSGQSGGARETQYF. The CDR3 DNA reads as TGTGCCACCAGTGGCCAGAGCGGGGGGGCCCGGGAGACCCAGTACTTC.

This chain uses TRBV7-9 with TRBJ2-2, with 7 bases aligning to TRBD2. The CDR3 has 17 amino acids. The ends lost 7 bases at V and 0 bases at J; junction bases unmatched: 11. Germline V CDR1 and CDR2: SEHNR, FQNEAQ (reference sequence). The chain's CDR3 is CASTLGGAGPNTGELFF. CDR3 DNA: TGTGCCAGCACCCTTGGGGGAGCGGGGCCGAACACCGGGGAGCTGTTTTTT. The full variable domain, completed using reference TRBV7-9 and TRBJ2-2, is DTGVSQNPRHKITKRGQNVTFRCDPISEHNRLYWYRQTLGQGPEFLTYFQNEAQLEKSRLLSDRFSAERPKGSFSTLEIQRTEQGDSAMYLCASTLGGAGPNTGELFFGEGSRLTVL.

The V gene is TRBV25-1, the J gene TRBJ2-3; 10 bases fit TRBD2. V dropped 2 bases and J dropped 7; count of bases not matched to a gene: 15. The CDR3 is made up of 18 amino acids. CDR1 MGHDK and CDR2 SYGVNS come from the germline V gene. This chain's CDR3 is CASSEDPLYSGRRNTQYF. The CDR3 DNA sequence: TGTGCCAGCAGTGAAGATCCCCTTTATAGCGGGAGGCGGAATACGCAGTATTTT.

J is TRBJ1-2 and V is TRBV30, with TRBD1 matching over 8 bases. J lost 8 bases, V lost 2 bases, and 13 bases had no gene match. From germline, CDR1 is GTSNPN and CDR2 SVGIG (reference sequence). The CDR3 runs to 15 residues. The CDR3 nucleotides are TGTGCCTGGAGTCCCAGGACAGGGAGACTGGGAGGCTACACCTTC. Residues: CAWSPRTGRLGGYTF.

The gene calls are TRBV24-1 and TRBJ2-1; 8 bases fit TRBD2. Germline values: CDR1 KGHDR, CDR2 SFDVKD. The CDR3 covers 13 residues. V was clipped by 6 bases and J by 7 bases; unmatched bases: 4. CDR3 region: CATSPPGGNEQFF. The CDR3 DNA reads as TGTGCCACCAGTCCTCCGGGAGGGAATGAGCAGTTCTTC.

This clone was detected once. This chain uses TRBV5-1 with TRBJ1-2, with TRBD1 matching over 12 bases. V gave up 4 bases and J gave up 4 bases; unmatched junction bases: 8. The CDR3 loop spans 16 amino acids. CDR1 SGHRS and CDR2 YFSETQ come from the germline V gene. CDR3 amino acids: CASSQITGQGAYGYTF. Written as DNA, the CDR3 is TGCGCCAGCAGCCAAATAACGGGACAGGGGGCCTATGGCTACACCTTC.

J is TRBJ1-2 and V is TRBV27; 8 bases are shared with TRBD1. CDR3 length: 17 amino acids. CDR1 MNHEY and CDR2 SMNVEV come from the germline V gene (reference sequence). With V trimmed by 5 bases and J by 5 bases, 16 bases remained unmatched. The CDR3 sequence is CASSLTQPYRGWYGYTF. In nucleotides, the CDR3 is TGTGCCAGCAGTCTTACTCAACCCTACAGGGGGTGGTATGGCTACACCTTC.

The chain is built from TRBV7-9 and TRBJ1-1; the D gene is possibly TRBD1 (6 bases). Between the trimmed V and J ends, which lost 1 base and 1 base, there was a span of 10 bases. The CDR3 runs to 15 residues. Germline V gene sequence: CDR1 SEHNR, CDR2 FQNEAQ (reference sequence). CDR3 bases: TGTGCCAGCAGCTTAGTTCTGGGACAGAACACTGAAGCTTTCTTT. Its translation: CASSLVLGQNTEAFF.

V gene TRBV29-1 combines with J gene TRBJ2-3; D is perhaps TRBD1 (6 bases). Germline-derived CDR1 and CDR2 are SQVTM and ANQGSEA. Between the trimmed V and J ends, which lost 3 bases and 0 bases, there was a span of 13 bases. CDR3 length: 15 amino acids. The CDR3 nucleotides are TGCAGCGTTGATAGGTTGGGGGCTAGCACAGATACGCAGTATTTT. Protein product: CSVDRLGASTDTQYF.

V is TRBV3-1 (or the pseudogene TRBV3-2) and J is TRBJ1-2; TRBD1 matches 8 bases. Germline V CDR1 and CDR2: LGHDT, YNNKEL (reference sequence). The CDR3 consists of 15 residues. Trimming took 2 bases from V and 7 from J; bases not matched to a gene: 9. The CDR3 bases are TGTGCCAGCAGCCAACTCGGGCAGGGGGCGGGTGGCTACACCTTC. This codes for CASSQLGQGAGGYTF.

The V call is TRBV7-2, the J call TRBJ1-2, with D unclear. Germline CDR1 is SGHTA and CDR2 is FQGNSA. Trimming left V 1 base short and J 2 bases short, with 11 bases between. The CDR3 consists of 15 residues. The CDR3 sequence is CASSLDSGLNYGYTF. The CDR3 region has the DNA TGTGCCAGCAGCTTAGATTCGGGGTTGAACTATGGCTACACCTTC.

The chain is built from TRBV18 and TRBJ2-1, with 11 bases that match TRBD2. CDR3 length: 15 amino acids. Trimming took 1 base from V and 5 from J; bases not matched to a gene: 1. Germline CDR1 KGHSH, CDR2 LQKENI. The CDR3 here is CASSPLAGGDNEQFF. The CDR3 bases are TGTGCCAGCTCACCACTAGCGGGAGGGGACAATGAGCAGTTCTTC.

This clone showed up just a few times. J is TRBJ1-1 and V is TRBV10-3; 7 positions match TRBD1. This CDR3 spans 13 amino acids. CDR1 and CDR2 from the germline V gene are ENHRY and SYGVKD. The J segment lost 6 bases and the V segment lost 6 bases, leaving 7 bases of the junction unmatched. The CDR3 coding sequence is TGTGCCATCAGACCCGGGACAGCCCCTGAAGCTTTCTTT. This sequence encodes CAIRPGTAPEAFF.

The CDR3 sequence is CASSRGSSNEKLFF. The CDR3 DNA reads as TGTGCCAGCAGCCGCGGGAGCTCTAATGAAAAACTGTTTTTT. The chain couples TRBV7-9 to TRBJ1-4, with unresolved D. This CDR3 spans 14 amino acids. The V and J ends lost 5 bases and 3 bases respectively, with 10 bases between them. Germline assignment: CDR1 SEHNR and CDR2 FQNEAQ (reference sequence).

The chain is built from TRBV27 and TRBJ2-3, with 14 nucleotides matching TRBD2. V was clipped by 5 bases and J by 2 bases; unmatched bases: 9. CDR1 is MNHEY and CDR2 is SMNVEV in the germline V gene (reference sequence). CDR3 size: 18 residues. The CDR3 DNA sequence: TGTGCCAGCAGTACTTCCTCGGGACTAGCGGGAGTCACAGATACGCAGTATTTT. It codes for CASSTSSGLAGVTDTQYF.

The chain employs TRBV28 and TRBJ2-6; D possibly corresponds to TRBD2 (5 bases). V gave up 5 bases and J gave up 0 bases, with 8 bases separating them. The CDR3 extends over 15 amino acids. Germline-derived CDR1 and CDR2 are MDHEN and SYDVKM. CDR3 protein: CASSRGYSGANVLTF. The CDR3 nucleotides read TGTGCCAGCAGTCGCGGGTACTCTGGGGCCAACGTCCTGACTTTC.

This rearrangement joins TRBV6-2 or TRBV6-3 to TRBJ2-1; possible D gene TRBD1, 7 bases. CDR1 is MNHEY, CDR2 SVGEGT, per germline. Trimming stripped 7 bases from V and 3 bases from J, with 16 bases between. This CDR3 region has 15 residues. DNA of the CDR3: TGTGCCAGCAACCCCCAGGGGGGACTCTACAATGAGCAGTTCTTC. Amino acid sequence: CASNPQGGLYNEQFF.

The chain recombines TRBV24-1 with TRBJ2-3, with 7 nucleotides matching TRBD2. Germline V lookup: CDR1 KGHDR, CDR2 SFDVKD. Unmatched junction bases numbered 11, after V lost 5 bases and J lost 7 bases. CDR3 length: 15 residues. The CDR3 DNA sequence: TGTGCCACCAGTGGAGCGGGGCCCCTCATTTATACGCAGTATTTT. It codes for CATSGAGPLIYTQYF.

J is TRBJ2-3 and V is TRBV28; D might be TRBD2 (6 bases). Trimming took off 4 bases at V and 4 bases at J, with 12 bases between the two ends. CDR3 length: 14 amino acids. Germline V lookup: CDR1 MDHEN, CDR2 SYDVKM. The CDR3: CASSYGGTADTQYF. Here the CDR3 DNA reads TGTGCCAGCAGTTACGGAGGGACGGCAGATACGCAGTATTTT.

V is TRBV5-6 and J is TRBJ2-3; 10 bases align to TRBD2. From germline, CDR1 is SGHDT and CDR2 YYEEEE. The CDR3 is 16 residues long. V dropped 4 bases and J dropped 7; count of bases not matched to a gene: 12. The DNA for the CDR3 is TGTGCCAGCAGCCACCCAGGAAGCGGGGGGGCGAATACGCAGTATTTT. Translation gives CASSHPGSGGANTQYF.

This clone appeared a single time. The chain joins TRBV13 to TRBJ2-1, with a tentative D call TRBD2 (6 bases). The germline CDR1 and CDR2 sequences are PRHDT and FYEKMQ (reference sequence). The CDR3 is 13 residues long. V was trimmed by 6 bases and J by 4 bases, leaving 10 bases between them. The CDR3 region has the DNA TGTGCCAGCAGTCGGGGAGGTTACAATGAGCAGTTCTTC. Its protein is CASSRGGYNEQFF. The full variable domain, its missing parts supplied by reference TRBV13 and TRBJ2-1, is AAGVIQSPRHLIKEKRETATLKCYPIPRHDTVYWYQQGPGQDPQFLISFYEKMQSDKGSIPDRFSAQQFSDYHSELNMSSLELGDSALYFCASSRGGYNEQFFGPGTRLTVL.